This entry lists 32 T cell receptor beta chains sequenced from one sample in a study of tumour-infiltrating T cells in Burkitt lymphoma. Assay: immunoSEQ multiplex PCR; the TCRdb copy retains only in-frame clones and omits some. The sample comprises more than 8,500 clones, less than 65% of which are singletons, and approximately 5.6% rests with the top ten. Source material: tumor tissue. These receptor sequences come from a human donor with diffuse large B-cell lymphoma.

As DNA, the CDR3 is TGTGCCAGCAGCCCCAGGGAGAACACTGAAGCTTTCTTT. Amino acid sequence: CASSPRENTEAFF. The chain uses TRBV6-6 and TRBJ1-1, with a tentative D call TRBD1 (5 bases). The germline gives CDR1 MNHNY, CDR2 SVGAGI (reference sequence). CDR3 length: 13 residues. Trimming took off 6 bases at V and 1 base at J, with 9 bases between the two ends.

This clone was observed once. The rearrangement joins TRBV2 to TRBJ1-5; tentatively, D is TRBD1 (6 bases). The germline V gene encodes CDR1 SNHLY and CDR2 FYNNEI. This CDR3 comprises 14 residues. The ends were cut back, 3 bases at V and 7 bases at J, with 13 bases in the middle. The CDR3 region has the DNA TGTGCCAGCAGTGACATTGGAGGGGGACAGCCCCAGCATTTT. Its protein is CASSDIGGGQPQHF.

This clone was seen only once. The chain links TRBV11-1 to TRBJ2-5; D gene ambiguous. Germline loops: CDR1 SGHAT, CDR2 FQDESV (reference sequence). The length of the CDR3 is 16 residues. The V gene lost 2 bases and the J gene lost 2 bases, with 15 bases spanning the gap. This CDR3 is CASSLRVRVEQETQYF. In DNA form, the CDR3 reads TGTGCCAGCAGCTTAAGGGTTAGGGTGGAACAAGAGACCCAGTACTTC. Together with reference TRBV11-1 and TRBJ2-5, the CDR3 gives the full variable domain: EAEVAQSPRYKITEKSQAVAFWCDPISGHATLYWYRQILGQGPELLVQFQDESVVDDSQLPKDRFSAERLKGVDSTLKIQPAELGDSAMYLCASSLRVRVEQETQYFGPGTRLLVL.

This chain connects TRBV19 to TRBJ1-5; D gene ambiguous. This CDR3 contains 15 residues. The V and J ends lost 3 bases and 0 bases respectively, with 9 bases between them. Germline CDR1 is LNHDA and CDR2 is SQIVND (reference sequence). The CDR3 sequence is CASSIGYDSNQPQHF. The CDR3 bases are TGTGCCAGTAGTATTGGGTATGATAGCAATCAGCCCCAGCATTTT.

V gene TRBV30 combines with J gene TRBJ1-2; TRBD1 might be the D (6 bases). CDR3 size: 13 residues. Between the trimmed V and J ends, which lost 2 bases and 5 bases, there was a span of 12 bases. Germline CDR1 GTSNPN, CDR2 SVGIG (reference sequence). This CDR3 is CAWSLGAGYGYTF. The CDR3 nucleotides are TGTGCCTGGAGTTTGGGGGCAGGGTATGGCTACACCTTC.

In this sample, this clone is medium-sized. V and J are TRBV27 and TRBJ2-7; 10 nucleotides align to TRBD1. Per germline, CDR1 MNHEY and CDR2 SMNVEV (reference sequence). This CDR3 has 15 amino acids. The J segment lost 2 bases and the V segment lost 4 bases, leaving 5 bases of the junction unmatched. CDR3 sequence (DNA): TGTGCCAGCAGTTATCGGACAGGGGGGGCCTACGAGCAGTACTTC. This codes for CASSYRTGGAYEQYF.

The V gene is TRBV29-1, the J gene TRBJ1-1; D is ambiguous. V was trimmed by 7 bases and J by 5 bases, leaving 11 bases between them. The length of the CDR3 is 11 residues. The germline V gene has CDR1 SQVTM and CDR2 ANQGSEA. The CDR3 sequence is CSAPGRTEAFF. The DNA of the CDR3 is TGCAGCGCCCCAGGCCGAACTGAAGCTTTCTTT.

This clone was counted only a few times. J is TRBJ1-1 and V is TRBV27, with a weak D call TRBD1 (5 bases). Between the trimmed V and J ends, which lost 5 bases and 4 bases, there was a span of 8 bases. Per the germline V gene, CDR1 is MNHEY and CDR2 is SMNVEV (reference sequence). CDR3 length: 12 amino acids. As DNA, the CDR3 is TGTGCCAGCAGTCCAGGGCGCACTGAAGCTTTCTTT. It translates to CASSPGRTEAFF.

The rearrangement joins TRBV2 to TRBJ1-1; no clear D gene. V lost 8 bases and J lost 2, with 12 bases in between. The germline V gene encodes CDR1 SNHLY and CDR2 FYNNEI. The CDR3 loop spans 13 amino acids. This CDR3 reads CASLGSSNTEAFF. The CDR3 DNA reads TGTGCCAGCCTTGGCAGTTCCAACACTGAAGCTTTCTTT.

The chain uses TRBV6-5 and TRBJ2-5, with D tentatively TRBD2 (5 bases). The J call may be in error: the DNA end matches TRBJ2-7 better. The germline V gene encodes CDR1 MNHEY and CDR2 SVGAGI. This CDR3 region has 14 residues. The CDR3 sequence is CASSYSGVPYEQYF. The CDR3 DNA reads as TGTGCCAGCAGTTACTCCGGGGTACCCTACGAGCAGTACTTC.

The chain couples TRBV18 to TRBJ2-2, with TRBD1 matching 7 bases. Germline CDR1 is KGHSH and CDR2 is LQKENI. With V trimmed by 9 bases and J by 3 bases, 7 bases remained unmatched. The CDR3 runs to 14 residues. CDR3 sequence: CASRSGTDTGELFF. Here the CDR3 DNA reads TGTGCCAGTAGATCCGGGACAGACACCGGGGAGCTGTTTTTT.

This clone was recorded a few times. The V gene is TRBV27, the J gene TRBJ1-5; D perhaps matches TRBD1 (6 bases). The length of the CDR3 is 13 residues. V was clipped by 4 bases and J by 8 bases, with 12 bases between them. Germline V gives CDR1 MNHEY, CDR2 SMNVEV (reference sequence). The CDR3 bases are TGTGCCAGCAGTTACTCCTACAGGGAGCCCCAGCATTTT. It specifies CASSYSYREPQHF.

This CDR3 reads CASSPINLAGNTIYF. The CDR3 DNA follows: TGTGCCAGCAGCCCTATCAATCTTGCTGGAAACACCATATATTTT. The chain has TRBV7-6 and TRBJ1-3; D remains ambiguous. CDR1 is SGHVS and CDR2 is FNYEAQ in the germline V gene. This CDR3 region has 15 residues. V lost 5 bases to trimming and J lost 2 bases, with 13 bases between them.

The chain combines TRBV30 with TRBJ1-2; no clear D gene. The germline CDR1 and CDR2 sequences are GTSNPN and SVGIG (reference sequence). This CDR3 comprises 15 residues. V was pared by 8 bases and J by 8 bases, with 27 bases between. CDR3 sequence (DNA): TGTGCCGGAATAAGAAGATATCAGACCGCGACCGGCTACACCTTC. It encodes CAGIRRYQTATGYTF.

CDR3 sequence: CASSSDRVGGYTF. In DNA, the CDR3 is TGTGCCAGCAGTTCCGACAGGGTGGGAGGCTACACCTTC. The V call is TRBV6-6, the J call TRBJ1-2; 7 bases fit TRBD1. The CDR3 loop spans 13 amino acids. The J segment lost 8 bases and the V segment lost 4 bases, leaving 7 bases of the junction unmatched. CDR1 is MNHNY, CDR2 SVGAGI, per germline (reference sequence).

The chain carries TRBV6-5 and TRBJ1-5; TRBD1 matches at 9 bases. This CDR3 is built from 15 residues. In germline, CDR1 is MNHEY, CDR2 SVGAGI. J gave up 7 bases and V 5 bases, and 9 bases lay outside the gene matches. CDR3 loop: CASSIGTGYGQPQHF. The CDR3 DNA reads TGTGCCAGCAGTATCGGGACAGGGTACGGGCAGCCCCAGCATTTT.

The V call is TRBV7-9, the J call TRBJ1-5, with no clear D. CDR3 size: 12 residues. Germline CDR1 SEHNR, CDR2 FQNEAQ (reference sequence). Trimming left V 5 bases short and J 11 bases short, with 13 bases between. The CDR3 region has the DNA TGTGCCAGCAGCCCCGAGATCGGGTCCCAGCATTTT. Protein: CASSPEIGSQHF.

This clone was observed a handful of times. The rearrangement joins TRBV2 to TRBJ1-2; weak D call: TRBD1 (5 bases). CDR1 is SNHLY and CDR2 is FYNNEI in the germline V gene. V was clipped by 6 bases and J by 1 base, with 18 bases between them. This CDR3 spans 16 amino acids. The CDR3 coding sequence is TGTGCCAGCAGATCAACTTCGACAGTACTTAACTATGGCTACACCTTC. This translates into CASRSTSTVLNYGYTF. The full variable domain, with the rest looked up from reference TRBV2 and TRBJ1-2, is EPEVTQTPSHQVTQMGQEVILRCVPISNHLYFYWYRQILGQKVEFLVSFYNNEISEKSEIFDDQFSVERPDGSNFTLKIRSTKLEDSAMYFCASRSTSTVLNYGYTFGSGTRLTVV.

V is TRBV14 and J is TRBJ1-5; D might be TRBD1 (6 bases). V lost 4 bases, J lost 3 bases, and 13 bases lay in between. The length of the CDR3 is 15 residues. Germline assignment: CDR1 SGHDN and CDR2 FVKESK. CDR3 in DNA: TGTGCCAGCAGCCCCGCCGGGACAATCAATCAGCCCCAGCATTTT. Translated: CASSPAGTINQPQHF.

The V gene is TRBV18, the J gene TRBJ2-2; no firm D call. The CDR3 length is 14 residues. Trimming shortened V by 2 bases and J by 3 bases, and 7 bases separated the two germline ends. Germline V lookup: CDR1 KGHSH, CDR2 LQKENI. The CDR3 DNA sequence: TGTGCCAGCTCACCAATCGGATACACCGGGGAGCTGTTTTTT. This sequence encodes CASSPIGYTGELFF.

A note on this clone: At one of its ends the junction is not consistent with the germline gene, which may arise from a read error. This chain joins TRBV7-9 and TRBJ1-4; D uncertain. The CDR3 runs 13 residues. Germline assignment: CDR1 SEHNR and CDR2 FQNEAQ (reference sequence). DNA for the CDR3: TGTGCCAGCACCTTATCTTCCCAGGAAAAACTGTTTTTT. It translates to CASTLSSQEKLFF.

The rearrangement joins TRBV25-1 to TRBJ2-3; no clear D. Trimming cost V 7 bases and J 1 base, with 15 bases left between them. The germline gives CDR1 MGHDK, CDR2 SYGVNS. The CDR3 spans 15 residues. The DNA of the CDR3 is TGTGCCAGCACCAAGACTGCGCTAGGCACAGATACGCAGTATTTT. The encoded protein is CASTKTALGTDTQYF. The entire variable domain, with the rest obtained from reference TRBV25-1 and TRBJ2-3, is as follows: EADIYQTPRYLVIGTGKKITLECSQTMGHDKMYWYQQDPGMELHLIHYSYGVNSTEKGDLSSESTVSRIRTEHFPLTLESARPSHTSQYLCASTKTALGTDTQYFGPGTRLTVL.

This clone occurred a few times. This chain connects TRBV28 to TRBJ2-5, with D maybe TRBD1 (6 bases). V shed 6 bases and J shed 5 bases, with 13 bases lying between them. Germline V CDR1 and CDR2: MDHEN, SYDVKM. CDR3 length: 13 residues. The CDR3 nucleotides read TGTGCCAGCAGAAAACAGGGAGATGAGACCCAGTACTTC. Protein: CASRKQGDETQYF.

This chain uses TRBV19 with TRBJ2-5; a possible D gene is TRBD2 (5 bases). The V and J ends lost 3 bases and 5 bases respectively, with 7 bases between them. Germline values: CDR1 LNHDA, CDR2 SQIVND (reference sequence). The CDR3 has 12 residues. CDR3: CASSIPGETQYF. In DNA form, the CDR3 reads TGTGCCAGTAGTATTCCGGGGGAGACCCAGTACTTC.

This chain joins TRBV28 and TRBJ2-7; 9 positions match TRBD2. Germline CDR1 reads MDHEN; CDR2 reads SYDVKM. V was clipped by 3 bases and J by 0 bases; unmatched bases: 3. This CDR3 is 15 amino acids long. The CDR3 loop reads CASSFPSGDSYEQYF. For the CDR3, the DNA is TGTGCCAGCAGTTTCCCTAGCGGGGACTCCTACGAGCAGTACTTC.

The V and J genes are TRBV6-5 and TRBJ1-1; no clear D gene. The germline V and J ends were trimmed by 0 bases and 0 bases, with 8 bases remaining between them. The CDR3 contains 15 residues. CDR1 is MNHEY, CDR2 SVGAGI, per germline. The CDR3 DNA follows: TGTGCCAGCAGTTACTCGAAGGGAATGAACACTGAAGCTTTCTTT. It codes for CASSYSKGMNTEAFF.

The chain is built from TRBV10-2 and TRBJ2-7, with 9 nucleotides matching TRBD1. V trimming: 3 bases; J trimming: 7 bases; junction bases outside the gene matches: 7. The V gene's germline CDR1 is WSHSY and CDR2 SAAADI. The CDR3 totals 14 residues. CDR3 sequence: CASSDTGGTGEQYF. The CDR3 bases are TGCGCCAGCAGTGACACAGGGGGCACGGGTGAGCAGTACTTC.

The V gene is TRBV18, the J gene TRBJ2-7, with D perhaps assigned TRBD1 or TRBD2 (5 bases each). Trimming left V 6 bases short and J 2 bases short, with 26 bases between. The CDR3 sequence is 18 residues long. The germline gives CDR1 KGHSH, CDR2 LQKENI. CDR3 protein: CASSPSYPGRGSAYEQYF. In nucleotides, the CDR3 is TGTGCCAGCTCCCCCTCCTACCCGGGACGGGGTTCGGCCTACGAGCAGTACTTC.

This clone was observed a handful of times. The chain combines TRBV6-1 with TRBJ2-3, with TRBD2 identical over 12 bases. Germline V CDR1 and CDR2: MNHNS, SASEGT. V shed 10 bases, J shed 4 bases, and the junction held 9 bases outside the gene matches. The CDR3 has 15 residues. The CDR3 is CATRLAGALADTQYF. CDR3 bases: TGTGCCACCAGACTAGCGGGGGCTCTGGCAGATACGCAGTATTTT.

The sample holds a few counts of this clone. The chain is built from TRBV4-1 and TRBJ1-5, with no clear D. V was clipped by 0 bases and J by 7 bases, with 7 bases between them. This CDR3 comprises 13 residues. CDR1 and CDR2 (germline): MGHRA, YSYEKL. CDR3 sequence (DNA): TGCGCCAGCAGCCAAGATCCAGGACAGCCCCAGCATTTT. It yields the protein CASSQDPGQPQHF.

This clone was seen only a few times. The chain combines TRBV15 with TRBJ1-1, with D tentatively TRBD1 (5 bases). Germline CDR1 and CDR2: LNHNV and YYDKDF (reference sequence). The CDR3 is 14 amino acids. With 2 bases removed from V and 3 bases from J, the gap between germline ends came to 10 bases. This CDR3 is CATSRPMGDTEAFF. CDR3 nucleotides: TGTGCCACCAGCAGACCCATGGGGGACACTGAAGCTTTCTTT. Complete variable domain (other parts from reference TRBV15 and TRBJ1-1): DAMVIQNPRYQVTQFGKPVTLSCSQTLNHNVMYWYQQKSSQAPKLLFHYYDKDFNNEADTPDNFQSRRPNTSFCFLDIRSPGLGDTAMYLCATSRPMGDTEAFFGQGTRLTVV.

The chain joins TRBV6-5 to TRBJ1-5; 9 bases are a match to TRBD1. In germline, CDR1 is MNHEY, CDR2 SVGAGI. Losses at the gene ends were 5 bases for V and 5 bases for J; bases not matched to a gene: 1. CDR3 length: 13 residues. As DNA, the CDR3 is TGTGCCAGCAGTCGGGACAGGGATCAGCCCCAGCATTTT. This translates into CASSRDRDQPQHF.